These T cell receptor beta chains were read from a single sample in a study of tumour-infiltrating T cells in Burkitt lymphoma. Only in-frame clones appear in the TCRdb table, and some are missing; sequencing was by immunoSEQ multiplex PCR. The profile shows 2,000 to 3,000 clones, 88% of them singletons. Source material: tumor tissue. The receptors derive from a human donor with diffuse large B-cell lymphoma. The CDR3 runs from the conserved cysteine through the conserved F or W. Fields, in order: V gene, D gene, J gene, clone size, CDR3 protein, CDR3 DNA. D genes are given only for firm matches. For some rows the clone size is stated as once, few or many, or as a class when expanded; others skip it.

>TRBV6-6|TRBD1|TRBJ1-1|-
CASSTGGGSDTEAFF
TGTGCCAGCAGTACAGGGGGGGGATCGGACACTGAAGCTTTCTTT
>TRBV7-8|TRBD2|TRBJ2-5|-
CASSTAGTSAETQYF
TGTGCCAGCAGCACCGCCGGGACTAGCGCAGAGACCCAGTACTTC
>TRBV6-1|-|TRBJ2-7|-
CASSVTAYEQYF
TGTGCCAGCAGCGTGACAGCCTACGAGCAGTACTTC
>TRBV29-1|-|TRBJ1-5|-
CSVDPQPQHF
TGCAGCGTTGACCCACAGCCCCAGCATTTT
>TRBV19|-|TRBJ1-1|large
CASRWGGMNTEAFF
TGTGCCAGTAGGTGGGGGGGGATGAACACTGAAGCTTTCTTT
>TRBV6-5|TRBD1|TRBJ2-1|few
CASSYPGQEKQFF
TGTGCCAGCAGTTACCCCGGACAGGAAAAGCAGTTCTTC
>TRBV5-5|-|TRBJ2-1|-
CASSLGDGPNYEQFF
TGTGCCAGCAGCTTGGGAGACGGGCCTAACTATGAGCAGTTCTTC
>TRBV28|-|TRBJ1-2|-
CASSLVGVDGYTF
TGTGCCAGCAGTTTAGTAGGGGTGGATGGCTACACCTTC
>TRBV7-9|TRBD2|TRBJ2-7|-
CASSLEREGYEQYF
TGTGCCAGCAGCTTGGAGCGGGAGGGATACGAGCAGTACTTC
>TRBV27|TRBD1|TRBJ1-4|-
CASSLNRQGEKLFF
TGTGCCAGCAGTCTAAACCGACAGGGGGAAAAACTGTTTTTT
>TRBV18|-|TRBJ2-7|-
CASSLLAGLTSYEQYF
TGTGCCAGCTCACTGTTAGCCGGACTCACATCCTACGAGCAGTACTTC
>TRBV19|TRBD1|TRBJ2-5|-
CASSLTGGVKTQYF
TGTGCCAGTAGTTTAACAGGGGGCGTAAAGACCCAGTACTTC
>TRBV27|TRBD1|TRBJ2-1|-
CASSPRTGYNEQFF
TGTGCCAGCAGTCCCCGGACAGGCTACAATGAGCAGTTCTTC
>TRBV28|-|TRBJ1-2|-
CASSIGAEVYGYTF
TGTGCCAGCAGTATAGGGGCGGAAGTCTATGGCTACACCTTC
>TRBV25-1|-|TRBJ2-1|-
CASTSLQYNEQFF
TGTGCCAGCACCTCGCTACAGTACAATGAGCAGTTCTTC
>TRBV27|TRBD1|TRBJ1-3|-
CASSLRGRGNTIYF
TGTGCCAGCAGTTTAAGGGGGCGAGGAAACACCATATATTTT
>TRBV18|TRBD1|TRBJ1-2|-
CASSAGTGGGYTF
TGTGCCAGCTCAGCCGGGACAGGGGGCGGCTACACCTTC
>TRBV27|-|TRBJ2-7|-
CASSLRGEYKQYF
TGTGCCAGCAGCCTTCGGGGCGAATACAAGCAGTACTTC
>TRBV18|TRBD2|TRBJ2-1|-
CASSPRLAGFLEQFF
TGTGCCAGCTCACCACGACTAGCGGGATTCCTGGAGCAGTTCTTC
>TRBV28|-|TRBJ1-1|-
CASSSMDTEAFF
TGTGCCAGCAGTTCCATGGACACTGAAGCTTTCTTT
>TRBV7-2|-|TRBJ2-3|-
CASSLNAGTASSTDTQYF
TGTGCCAGCAGCTTAAACGCCGGGACGGCCTCTAGCACAGATACGCAGTATTTT
>TRBV28|-|TRBJ2-2|once
CASRSGQLNTGELFF
TGTGCCAGCAGGTCCGGACAGCTTAACACCGGGGAGCTGTTTTTT
>TRBV7-2|-|TRBJ1-1|-
CASSLAGGGRGTEAFF
TGTGCCAGCAGCTTAGCGGGGGGAGGGAGAGGAACTGAAGCTTTCTTT